A selection of T cell receptor beta chains follows, all from one sample in a study of OX40 agonist ivuxolimab in advanced cancers. Profiled with immunoSEQ multiplex PCR; TCRdb holds only in-frame clones, not every one. The data hold 100,000 or so clones, with less than 85% observed a single time. The material was CD4+ or CD8+ T cells sorted from blood, obtained in a trial of the OX40 agonist ivuxolimab. The source is an adult with an advanced solid tumor such as melanoma, head and neck, liver or kidney cancer. The CDR3 runs from the conserved cysteine through the conserved F or W. A D gene is named only where the DNA matches it firmly. Where a row states a size, it is once, few, many or the class of an expanded clone; other rows omit it.

TRBJ2-7,TRBV5-1,TRBD2,.,CASSLISGRADEQYF,TGCGCCAGCAGCTTAATTAGCGGGAGGGCCGACGAGCAGTACTTC
TRBJ2-2,TRBV7-9,TRBD2,once,CASSSDKGRGDPGTGELFF,TGTGCCAGCAGCTCAGACAAAGGGCGGGGGGACCCGGGCACCGGGGAGCTGTTTTTT
TRBJ2-2,TRBV5-1,.,.,CASSAALIAPGELFF,TGCGCCAGCAGCGCGGCCCTTATAGCGCCCGGGGAGCTGTTTTTT
TRBJ2-1,TRBV10-3,.,.,CATKYDNEQFF,TGTGCCACTAAGTACGACAATGAGCAGTTCTTC
TRBJ2-5,TRBV6-6,.,.,CASRAGTTYQETQYF,TGTGCCAGCAGAGCCGGGACAACGTACCAAGAGACCCAGTACTTC
TRBJ2-1,TRBV7-2,.,.,CASGLARVGNEQFF,TGTGCCAGCGGATTGGCCCGAGTCGGCAATGAGCAGTTCTTC
TRBJ1-1,TRBV7-2,.,.,CASSSQGSKTEAFF,TGTGCCAGCAGCTCCCAGGGGAGTAAGACTGAAGCTTTCTTT
TRBJ1-4,TRBV7-9,.,.,CASIQYEKLFF,TGTGCCAGCATCCAATATGAAAAACTGTTTTTT
TRBJ1-2,TRBV10-3,.,.,CAISDEGFYGYTF,TGTGCCATCAGTGATGAGGGCTTCTATGGCTACACCTTC
TRBJ1-1,TRBV7-9,.,.,CASSLLGNPRTEAFF,TGTGCCAGCAGCTTATTAGGCAACCCGAGAACTGAAGCTTTCTTT
TRBJ1-6,TRBV7-2,TRBD1,few,CASSLVLGPGGGSPLHF,TGTGCCAGCAGCTTAGTTTTGGGGCCAGGGGGCGGATCACCCCTCCACTTT
TRBJ2-3,TRBV6-4,.,.,CASSDSPGHPLDTQYF,TGTGCCAGCAGTGACTCTCCTGGACATCCTCTGGATACGCAGTATTTT
TRBJ2-7,TRBV7-2,.,.,CASSLAGLGEQYF,TGTGCCAGCAGCTTGGCAGGTTTAGGTGAGCAGTACTTC
TRBJ1-1,TRBV6-6,TRBD1,.,CASSWDRDTEAFF,TGTGCCAGCAGCTGGGACAGGGACACTGAAGCTTTCTTT
TRBJ2-7,TRBV6-1,.,few,CASSDQGKGRTYEQYF,TGTGCCAGCAGTGACCAGGGGAAGGGGAGGACCTACGAGCAGTACTTC
TRBJ1-1,TRBV18,TRBD1,.,CASSPRQGGGTEAFF,TGTGCCAGCTCACCAAGGCAGGGGGGCGGCACTGAAGCTTTCTTT
TRBJ2-3,TRBV4-1,TRBD1,.,CASSQDTGGYTDTQYF,TGCGCCAGCAGCCAAGACACAGGGGGCTACACAGATACGCAGTATTTT
TRBJ1-5,TRBV7-2,.,.,CASSLVGSEGNQPQHF,TGTGCCAGCAGCTTAGTAGGGTCGGAGGGCAATCAGCCCCAGCATTTT
TRBJ2-7,TRBV5-5,.,.,CASSLTPSYEQYF,TGTGCCAGCAGCTTGACACCTTCCTACGAGCAGTACTTC
TRBJ2-6,TRBV7-2,TRBD1,.,CASSLAPTGSLSGANVLTF,TGTGCCAGCAGCTTAGCGCCGACAGGGAGCCTCTCTGGGGCCAACGTCCTGACTTTC
TRBJ2-7,TRBV6-5,TRBD1,.,CASRKTGVYEQYF,TGTGCCAGCAGAAAGACAGGGGTCTACGAGCAGTACTTC
TRBJ1-2,TRBV4-1,TRBD1,.,CASSQDGQESYGYTF,TGCGCCAGCAGCCAAGACGGACAGGAGAGCTATGGCTACACCTTC
TRBJ2-3,TRBV9,TRBD2,once,CASSGLAGSDTQYF,TGTGCCAGCAGCGGGCTAGCGGGTTCAGATACGCAGTATTTT
TRBJ2-2,TRBV29-1,TRBD2,.,CSVVGGSELFF,TGCAGCGTTGTCGGGGGGTCGGAGCTGTTTTTT
TRBJ2-2,TRBV7-9,.,.,CASPTTSTTGELFF,TGTGCCAGCCCAACCACTAGCACGACCGGGGAGCTGTTTTTT
TRBJ2-7,TRBV21-1,.,.,CATFLLPGEVYEQYF,TGTGCCACCTTCCTGCTTCCGGGAGAGGTCTACGAGCAGTACTTC
TRBJ1-4,TRBV7-2,.,.,CASSLGWTTGEKLFF,TGTGCCAGCAGCTTAGGGTGGACGACGGGTGAAAAACTGTTTTTT
TRBJ2-7,TRBV7-3,TRBD2,.,CASSLDPGFCGGYEQYF,TGTGCCAGCAGCTTAGACCCCGGCTTCTGCGGGGGCTACGAGCAGTACTTC
TRBJ2-2,TRBV19,.,once,CASSMGYTGELFF,TGTGCCAGTAGTATGGGGTACACCGGGGAGCTGTTTTTT
TRBJ2-5,TRBV5-6,TRBD1,.,CASSPWTGALETQYF,TGTGCCAGCAGCCCCTGGACAGGGGCGCTGGAGACCCAGTACTTC
TRBJ1-5,TRBV19,.,once,CASSIVQSENQPQHF,TGTGCCAGTAGTATAGTTCAGAGTGAGAATCAGCCCCAGCATTTT
TRBJ2-1,TRBV19,TRBD2,.,CASSIMTSGGNEQFF,TGTGCCAGTAGTATCATGACTAGCGGGGGCAATGAGCAGTTCTTC
TRBJ1-5,TRBV27,.,.,CASSLGSGQPQHF,TGTGCCAGCAGTTTAGGGTCCGGACAGCCCCAGCATTTT
TRBJ2-7,TRBV11-3,.,.,CASSSSGSYEQYF,TGTGCCAGCAGCTCCTCGGGATCCTACGAGCAGTACTTC
TRBJ2-7,TRBV13,TRBD1,.,CASSAGTGDSYEQYF,TGTGCCAGCAGCGCTGGGACAGGGGACTCCTACGAGCAGTACTTC